The source of this T cell receptor (beta chain) is a study of chemoradiotherapy in HPV16-positive cancers. Clones were read by immunoSEQ multiplex PCR, and TCRdb kept only the in-frame ones, dropping some. The repertoire consists of more than 7,500 clones, with approximately 91% occurring once and the leading ten covering just over 3.5%. The CDR3 is made up of 16 amino acids. From germline, CDR1 is GTSNPN and CDR2 SVGIG (reference sequence). With 4 bases clipped from V and 6 bases from J, the junction kept 8 bases outside the gene matches. The source of this sequence is a human donor with HPV-associated anogenital cancer. The chain couples TRBV30 to TRBJ2-3, with 15 nucleotides matching TRBD2. Sequenced material: blood, taken from a patient who underwent chemoradiotherapy. The CDR3 coding sequence is TGTGCCTGGACCCCGGGACTAGCGGGGGGAGGGGATACGCAGTATTTT. It encodes CAWTPGLAGGGDTQYF.